This entry lists 21 T cell receptor beta chains sequenced from one sample in a study of blood T cells in healthy people across ages. Alongside a J-beta primer mix, a sample-barcoded 5' primer served in a second PCR lasting roughly 6 to 11 cycles. Using its own MiXCR run on the 5' RACE reads, TCRdb lists one record per CDR3 protein. Of around 750,000 distinct CDR3 sequences listed, approximately 55% are singletons. The sequencing input was blood. The receptor set was obtained from a man aged 80 or over in good health.

The chain links TRBV4-2 to TRBJ2-7, with a possible D match to TRBD2 (6 bases). The tail of the sequence fits TRBJ2-1 better, so the J call may be wrong. The CDR3 totals 14 residues. Germline V gene sequence: CDR1 LGHNA, CDR2 YNFKEQ. The CDR3 spells CASSPSSASYEQFF. The DNA for the CDR3 is TGTGCCAGCAGCCCCTCTAGCGCGTCCTACGAGCAGTTCTTC.

This chain joins TRBV2 and TRBJ1-1; D is uncertain. This CDR3 spans 11 amino acids. Trimming took off 4 bases at V and 5 bases at J, with 5 bases between the two ends. CDR1 SNHLY and CDR2 FYNNEI come from the germline V gene. Written as DNA, the CDR3 is TGTGCCAGCAGTGTGTTGACTGAAGCTTTCTTT. Translated, it gives CASSVLTEAFF.

This chain joins TRBV6-2 or TRBV6-3 and TRBJ2-1; tentatively, D is TRBD1 (10 bases). This CDR3 spans 16 amino acids. Trimming stripped 7 bases from V and 13 bases from J, with 29 bases between. In germline, CDR1 is MNHEY, CDR2 SVGEGT. The CDR3 DNA sequence: TGTGCCAGCACAAAACCCGGGACAGGGGTCCTAGCGGGACAGTTCTTC. Residues: CASTKPGTGVLAGQFF.

This clonotype was observed once. The gene calls are TRBV11-2 and TRBJ1-1; 7 bases map to TRBD1. This CDR3 region has 12 residues. Unmatched junction bases numbered 2, after V lost 0 bases and J lost 10 bases. Looked up from germline, CDR1 is SGHAT and CDR2 is FQNNGV. CDR3 region: CASSLETGRAFF. The CDR3 DNA is TGTGCCAGCAGCTTAGAGACAGGGAGAGCTTTCTTT.

This rearrangement joins TRBV28 to TRBJ2-3; weak D call: TRBD1 (5 bases). CDR3 length equals 15 residues. Germline V CDR1 and CDR2: MDHEN, SYDVKM. Trimming pared 2 bases from V and 3 bases from J, leaving 12 bases between. The CDR3: CASSLIRQGTDTQYF. In DNA, the CDR3 is TGTGCCAGCAGTTTAATTCGGCAGGGAACAGATACGCAGTATTTT.

In nucleotides, the CDR3 is TGTGCCAGCAGTCCCCAGAGTAGCGGGAGGATCCATGAGCAGTTCTTC. It codes for CASSPQSSGRIHEQFF. The chain joins TRBV28 to TRBJ2-1; 10 bases are shared with TRBD2. CDR3 length: 16 amino acids. Unmatched junction bases numbered 12, after V lost 5 bases and J lost 8 bases. CDR1 and CDR2 from the germline V gene are MDHEN and SYDVKM.

This clonotype was seen more than once but under ten times. V is TRBV29-1 and J is TRBJ2-3; 7 positions match TRBD2. J lost 1 base, V lost 4 bases, and 5 bases had no gene match. The CDR3 runs 14 residues. Germline V gene lookup returns CDR1 SQVTM and CDR2 ANQGSEA. CDR3 loop: CSVGLGRGTDTQYF. The CDR3 DNA is TGCAGCGTTGGATTGGGGAGGGGCACAGATACGCAGTATTTT.

The V and J genes are TRBV7-2 and TRBJ1-5, with a possible D match to TRBD1 (5 bases). CDR3 length: 15 residues. CDR1 is SGHTA, CDR2 FQGNSA, per germline. Trimming pared 5 bases from V and 2 bases from J, leaving 13 bases between. CDR3 nucleotides: TGTGCCAGCAGCGTGGTGGGGGTAGGCAATCAGCCCCAGCATTTT. This translates into CASSVVGVGNQPQHF. The full variable domain, in which reference TRBV7-2 and TRBJ1-5 provide the parts outside the CDR3, is GAGVSQSPSNKVTEKGKDVELRCDPISGHTALYWYRQSLGQGLEFLIYFQGNSAPDKSGLPSDRFSAERTGGSVSTLTIQRTQQEDSAVYLCASSVVGVGNQPQHFGDGTRLSIL.

V is TRBV20-1 and J is TRBJ1-2, with unresolved D. V was shortened by 0 bases and J by 4 bases, with 9 bases between the two germline ends. The CDR3 sequence is 13 residues long. Germline V gene lookup returns CDR1 DFQATT and CDR2 SNEGSKA (reference sequence). CDR3 nucleotide sequence: TGCAGTGCTAGAGAGGCCACCCCCTATGGCTACACCTTC. Translating it yields CSAREATPYGYTF.

V gene TRBV6-1 combines with J gene TRBJ2-1; 10 bases align to TRBD2. Germline loops: CDR1 MNHNS, CDR2 SASEGT. V was pared by 6 bases and J by 10 bases, with 12 bases of the junction left unmatched. The CDR3 sequence is 15 residues long. The CDR3 protein is CASSAPGKAGGEQFF. As DNA, the CDR3 is TGTGCCAGCAGCGCCCCTGGGAAAGCGGGAGGGGAGCAGTTCTTC.

The rearrangement links TRBV20-1 to TRBJ2-7, with D maybe TRBD2 (5 bases). The V and J ends lost 3 bases and 4 bases respectively, with 16 bases between them. There are 14 residues in the CDR3. Germline CDR1 reads DFQATT; CDR2 reads SNEGSKA (reference sequence). The CDR3 here is CSASLPERGYEQYF. CDR3 sequence (DNA): TGCAGTGCTAGCCTCCCCGAGCGCGGGTACGAGCAGTACTTC.

This clonotype showed up just a few times. Written as DNA, the CDR3 is TGTGCCATCAGTGAGGAACAGGGAGTTGGTCAGCCCCAGCATTTT. Protein product: CAISEEQGVGQPQHF. The rearrangement uses TRBV10-3 and TRBJ1-5; possibly TRBD1 for D (6 bases). The CDR3 extends over 15 amino acids. CDR1 and CDR2 from the germline V gene are ENHRY and SYGVKD. Trimming stripped 2 bases from V and 6 bases from J, with 14 bases between.

The chain carries TRBV10-3 and TRBJ2-7; the D gene is possibly TRBD2 (6 bases). This CDR3 contains 15 residues. V shed 3 bases and J shed 2 bases, with 14 bases lying between them. Germline-derived CDR1 and CDR2 are ENHRY and SYGVKD. The CDR3 loop reads CAISEGLRRTYEQYF. CDR3 bases: TGTGCCATCAGTGAAGGACTAAGGCGGACCTACGAGCAGTACTTC.

CDR3 amino acids: CSARTVQETQYF. The CDR3 region has the DNA TGCAGTGCCCGGACAGTTCAGGAGACCCAGTACTTC. The rearrangement links TRBV20-1 to TRBJ2-5; D possibly corresponds to TRBD1 (6 bases). Trimming took off 6 bases at V and 5 bases at J, with 13 bases between the two ends. Per germline, CDR1 DFQATT and CDR2 SNEGSKA (reference sequence). This CDR3 spans 12 amino acids.

The rearrangement joins TRBV6-1 to TRBJ2-7, with 7 positions matching TRBD1. The CDR3 has 15 amino acids. Per the germline V gene, CDR1 is MNHNS and CDR2 is SASEGT. Unmatched junction bases numbered 6, after V lost 1 base and J lost 3 bases. DNA for the CDR3: TGTGCCAGCAGTGAAGGCGACAGGGTTCTCTACGAGCAGTACTTC. This translates into CASSEGDRVLYEQYF.

This clonotype has more than one count but fewer than ten. This chain links TRBV29-1 with TRBJ1-1, with TRBD1 matching 8 bases. V dropped 5 bases and J dropped 1; count of bases not matched to a gene: 3. The CDR3 runs 13 residues. Germline V CDR1 and CDR2: SQVTM, ANQGSEA. CDR3 DNA sequence: TGCAGCGTTTCGGACAGGGCGAACACTGAAGCTTTCTTT. It specifies CSVSDRANTEAFF.

The CDR3 loop reads CSGGQGATNYGYTF. DNA for the CDR3: TGCAGCGGGGGACAGGGGGCGACCAACTATGGCTACACCTTC. The rearrangement uses TRBV29-1 and TRBJ1-2; TRBD1 agrees at 12 bases. CDR3 length: 14 amino acids. After removal of 7 bases from V and 2 bases from J, the junction contained 5 bases not matched to a gene. Looked up from germline, CDR1 is SQVTM and CDR2 is ANQGSEA.

A few counts support this clonotype. The V call is TRBV12-3 or TRBV12-4, the J call TRBJ2-1; 9 nucleotides agree with TRBD2. J gave up 9 bases and V 6 bases, and 9 bases lay outside the gene matches. The CDR3 totals 14 residues. CDR3 in DNA: TGTGCCAGCAGCCCGGGCGGGAGGGCTAGTGAGCAGTTCTTC. Residues: CASSPGGRASEQFF.

The chain has TRBV20-1 and TRBJ1-4; no clear D gene. This CDR3 contains 13 residues. V was clipped by 3 bases and J by 2 bases, with 7 bases between them. Germline V gene lookup returns CDR1 DFQATT and CDR2 SNEGSKA (reference sequence). The CDR3 DNA reads TGCAGTGCTAGTCGAAGGACTAATGAAAAACTGTTTTTT. Its translation: CSASRRTNEKLFF.

This clonotype has a single count. This chain connects TRBV12-3 or TRBV12-4 to TRBJ2-4; 8 bases align to TRBD1. Losses at the gene ends were 5 bases for V and 2 bases for J; bases not matched to a gene: 8. This CDR3 has 16 residues. The CDR3 loop reads CASSPRQGQTKNIQYF. In DNA, the CDR3 is TGTGCCAGCAGTCCCAGACAGGGGCAAACCAAAAACATTCAGTACTTC.

The V gene is TRBV4-1, the J gene TRBJ1-4; a possible D gene is TRBD1 (5 bases). Trimming took off 2 bases at V and 3 bases at J, with 10 bases between the two ends. From germline, CDR1 is MGHRA and CDR2 YSYEKL. This CDR3 is 15 amino acids long. DNA for the CDR3: TGCGCCAGCAGCCAATTTAGGGGTTCTAATGAAAAACTGTTTTTT. Translating gives CASSQFRGSNEKLFF.